A single sample is the source of the 18 T cell receptor beta chains below, sequenced in a study of response to subunit inactivated influenza vaccine. TCRdb independently ran MiXCR on the RT-PCR reads; one entry per CDR3 protein. This sample has roughly 650,000 distinct CDR3 sequences, with 13% to 15% found just once. The sample consisted of PBMCs from blood, taken 14 to 15 days before vaccination. The source is a man in his forties or fifties who received an inactivated influenza vaccine.

This clonotype was seen a few times. V usage is TRBV9 and J usage is TRBJ2-2; a possible D gene is TRBD2 (6 bases). CDR3 size: 14 residues. Germline-derived CDR1 and CDR2 are SGDLS and YYNGEE. V lost 3 bases to trimming and J lost 10 bases, with 16 bases between them. This CDR3 reads CASSAGGGRSELFF. CDR3 nucleotide sequence: TGTGCCAGCAGCGCCGGGGGTGGGCGGTCGGAGCTGTTTTTT.

V and J are TRBV20-1 and TRBJ2-5; weak D call: TRBD2 (6 bases). Trimming removed 6 bases at V and 2 bases at J, with 22 bases between. Germline CDR1 and CDR2: DFQATT and SNEGSKA (reference sequence). This CDR3 is 16 amino acids long. The CDR3 DNA follows: TGCAGTGCCTCCCCGTCACAACTAGCCGTGCAAGAGACCCAGTACTTC. Amino acid sequence: CSASPSQLAVQETQYF.

This clonotype was observed at least ten times. This chain links TRBV5-6 with TRBJ2-7; 8 bases agree with TRBD1. This CDR3 is 15 amino acids long. J lost 4 bases, V lost 0 bases, and 6 bases had no gene match. Germline V gene data show CDR1 as SGHDT and CDR2 as YYEEEE. CDR3 nucleotides: TGTGCCAGCAGCTTGGGGGCAGGGGGCACTTACGAGCAGTACTTC. Its protein is CASSLGAGGTYEQYF.

A few counts support this clonotype. V usage is TRBV20-1 and J usage is TRBJ2-7; weak D call: TRBD2 (6 bases). The CDR3 is made up of 15 amino acids. Per the germline V gene, CDR1 is DFQATT and CDR2 is SNEGSKA (reference sequence). Trimming removed 0 bases at V and 6 bases at J, with 18 bases between. CDR3 DNA sequence: TGCAGTGCTAGAGATGGGGCGGGGACGTCTCGCGAGCAGTACTTC. Protein product: CSARDGAGTSREQYF.

This sequence joins TRBV10-3 and TRBJ2-7; the match to TRBD1 covers 8 bases. V lost 6 bases to trimming and J lost 9 bases; unmatched junction nucleotides: 13. Germline CDR1 is ENHRY and CDR2 is SYGVKD. The CDR3 runs 14 residues. The CDR3 bases are TGTGCCATCAGCGAGCAATCCACAGGGGGTTGGCAGTACTTC. This sequence encodes CAISEQSTGGWQYF.

This clonotype occurred a few times. This chain links TRBV15 with TRBJ2-3, with 9 bases lining up with TRBD1. The CDR3 loop spans 15 amino acids. J was trimmed by 4 bases and V by 5 bases; bases with no gene match: 7. The germline V gene encodes CDR1 LNHNV and CDR2 YYDKDF (reference sequence). The CDR3 sequence: CATSVNRGQSDTQYF. DNA for the CDR3: TGTGCCACCAGCGTAAACAGGGGGCAATCAGATACGCAGTATTTT.

In its sample, this clonotype was seen many times. The CDR3 sequence is CSASRDRVGEQYF. CDR3 DNA: TGCAGTGCTAGTCGGGACAGGGTGGGAGAGCAGTACTTC. The rearrangement links TRBV20-1 to TRBJ2-7, with TRBD1 identical over 9 bases. CDR1 and CDR2 (germline): DFQATT, SNEGSKA (reference sequence). The CDR3 runs 13 residues. Trimming at V came to 3 bases and at J to 7 bases, leaving 7 bases not matched to a gene.

The chain recombines TRBV5-1 with TRBJ2-3, with a weak D call TRBD1 (6 bases). The V and J ends lost 3 bases and 2 bases respectively, with 13 bases between them. Germline V CDR1 and CDR2: SGHRS, YFSETQ. This CDR3 has 15 residues. The CDR3, as DNA: TGCGCCAGCAGCTCTGCCACAGGGTCCACAGATACGCAGTATTTT. Its protein product is CASSSATGSTDTQYF.

J is TRBJ2-5 and V is TRBV6-2 or TRBV6-3; D is ambiguous. The CDR3 has 13 residues. Trimming took off 2 bases at V and 4 bases at J, with 8 bases between the two ends. Per the germline V gene, CDR1 is MNHEY and CDR2 is SVGEGT. CDR3 coding DNA: TGTGCCAGCAGTTACAGTAGGTTAGAGACCCAGTACTTC. Amino acids: CASSYSRLETQYF.

This clonotype was observed many times. The chain has TRBV28 and TRBJ1-5; D not certain. Trimming pared 2 bases from V and 3 bases from J, leaving 11 bases between. The CDR3 length is 15 residues. The germline gives CDR1 MDHEN, CDR2 SYDVKM. CDR3 DNA sequence: TGTGCCAGCAGTTTAGAGCCATACGACAATCAGCCCCAGCATTTT. It translates to CASSLEPYDNQPQHF.

The table lists this clonotype with a few counts. J is TRBJ2-1 and V is TRBV9; 11 bases line up with TRBD2. This CDR3 region has 17 residues. Germline V CDR1 and CDR2: SGDLS, YYNGEE. V lost 4 bases to trimming and J lost 0 bases; unmatched junction nucleotides: 6. CDR3 DNA sequence: TGTGCCAGCAGCCCAGGGACTAGCGGCGCCTCCTACAATGAGCAGTTCTTC. Protein sequence: CASSPGTSGASYNEQFF.

The chain recombines TRBV28 with TRBJ2-2; a possible D gene is TRBD1 (5 bases). Trimming pared 2 bases from V and 0 bases from J, leaving 16 bases between. The CDR3 covers 18 residues. Germline lookup yields CDR1 MDHEN and CDR2 SYDVKM. The CDR3 spells CASSLPQGRSANTGELFF. DNA for the CDR3: TGTGCCAGCAGTTTACCGCAGGGCAGGAGCGCGAACACCGGGGAGCTGTTTTTT.

A few counts support this clonotype. This chain joins TRBV5-6 and TRBJ2-7, with 7 bases that match TRBD2. Trimming at V came to 2 bases and at J to 1 base, leaving 9 bases not matched to a gene. This CDR3 has 16 residues. Germline values: CDR1 SGHDT, CDR2 YYEEEE. CDR3 in amino acids: CASSFGGSFGSYEQYF. CDR3 sequence (DNA): TGTGCCAGCAGCTTTGGCGGGAGCTTTGGGTCCTACGAGCAGTACTTC.

The chain couples TRBV20-1 to TRBJ2-2; D gene uncertain. CDR3 length: 14 residues. V was trimmed by 1 base and J by 0 bases, leaving 6 bases between them. Germline V gene sequence: CDR1 DFQATT, CDR2 SNEGSKA (reference sequence). This chain's CDR3 is CSARGTTNTGELFF. CDR3 bases: TGCAGTGCTAGAGGGACCACGAACACCGGGGAGCTGTTTTTT.

The chain is built from TRBV14 and TRBJ2-5, with 8 bases fitting TRBD1. The CDR3 loop spans 16 amino acids. The trim removed 1 base at V and 4 bases at J, leaving 8 bases unmatched. Germline CDR1 is SGHDN and CDR2 is FVKESK. The CDR3 reads CASSQVGQGLSETQYF. In nucleotides, the CDR3 is TGTGCCAGCAGCCAAGTAGGACAGGGATTATCAGAGACCCAGTACTTC.

This clonotype was picked up many times. CDR3 coding DNA: TGCAGCGGCGGACAGGGGAACACTGAAGCTTTCTTT. Translating it yields CSGGQGNTEAFF. The chain joins TRBV29-1 to TRBJ1-1, with 8 bases that match TRBD1. CDR1 SQVTM and CDR2 ANQGSEA come from the germline V gene. V was pared by 7 bases and J by 1 base, with 2 bases of the junction left unmatched. The CDR3 length is 12 residues.

This clonotype was counted only a few times. V gene TRBV7-2 combines with J gene TRBJ1-4, with 7 bases fitting TRBD1. V trimming: 3 bases; J trimming: 5 bases; junction bases outside the gene matches: 9. The CDR3 spans 16 residues. Germline V lookup: CDR1 SGHTA, CDR2 FQGNSA. This CDR3 is CASSFVAGTVNEKLFF. In nucleotides, the CDR3 is TGTGCCAGCAGCTTCGTGGCCGGGACAGTGAATGAAAAACTGTTTTTT.

The chain carries TRBV20-1 and TRBJ2-3; D may be TRBD1 or TRBD2 (5 bases each). The CDR3 consists of 18 residues. Trimming shortened V by 0 bases and J by 0 bases, and 19 bases separated the two germline ends. Germline CDR1 DFQATT, CDR2 SNEGSKA (reference sequence). CDR3 in DNA: TGCAGTGCTAGAGATCATTGGGGGAGCACTACTAGCACAGATACGCAGTATTTT. Residues: CSARDHWGSTTSTDTQYF.